This T cell receptor beta chain was obtained from a study of T cell responses to AZD1222 COVID-19 vaccine. V gave up 5 bases and J gave up 5 bases, with 21 bases separating them. The CDR3 covers 16 residues. Germline V gene data show CDR1 as SGHVS and CDR2 as FNYEAQ. Profiling relied on immunoSEQ multiplex PCR, and the TCRdb table lists in-frame clones only, not all of them. The sample holds 130,000 or so clones, 91% seen once. The gene calls are TRBV7-6 and TRBJ2-5; perhaps TRBD1 as D (6 bases). The receptor was isolated from an adult in good health. Here the sequenced sample was peripheral blood, taken on day 0 of AZD1222 vaccination. The CDR3 loop reads CASSQGQRQWGETQYF. The DNA for the CDR3 is TGTGCCAGCAGCCAGGGACAAAGGCAATGGGGGGAGACCCAGTACTTC. The full variable domain, in which reference TRBV7-6 and TRBJ2-5 provide the parts outside the CDR3, is GAGVSQSPRYKVTKRGQDVALRCDPISGHVSLYWYRQALGQGPEFLTYFNYEAQQDKSGLPNDRFSAERPEGSISTLTIQRTEQRDSAMYRCASSQGQRQWGETQYFGPGTRLLVL.